This T cell receptor beta chain was found in a study of shared clonotypes between healthy human individuals. Study-wide context: Participating donors consisted of a couple of women and a few men aged 18 to 49. General study points: Roughly 5% of naive CD4 clonotypes were shared across four donors.

As concerns this clone: Its cognate antigen is unknown.

CD4+ cell separation produced CD45RA+ naive and CD45RA-negative memory subsets. The CDR3 is made up of 11 amino acids. The germline V gene has CDR1 SNHLY and CDR2 FYNNEI. V was cut by 5 bases and J by 3 bases, with 5 bases left in between. Authors' methods: For the immunoSEQ data, sequences were junction-only without quality scores, so filtering differed. The assay was immunoSEQ multiplex PCR, and TCRdb's table has in-frame clones only and misses some. V and J calls plus clone size are reproduced from that table; the DNA served to infer D and trimming. The sample holds 550,000 to 800,000 clones; less than 85% are singletons and the top ten take approximately 1.6%.

The chain recombines TRBV2 with TRBJ2-7; unclear D gene. The receptor's source is a young woman in good health. The sample taken for sequencing was memory CD4+ T cells sorted from blood. As to subset: CD45RA-negative fraction. The CDR3 nucleotides are TGTGCCAGCAGTCCCCACTACGAGCAGTACTTC. The encoded protein is CASSPHYEQYF.